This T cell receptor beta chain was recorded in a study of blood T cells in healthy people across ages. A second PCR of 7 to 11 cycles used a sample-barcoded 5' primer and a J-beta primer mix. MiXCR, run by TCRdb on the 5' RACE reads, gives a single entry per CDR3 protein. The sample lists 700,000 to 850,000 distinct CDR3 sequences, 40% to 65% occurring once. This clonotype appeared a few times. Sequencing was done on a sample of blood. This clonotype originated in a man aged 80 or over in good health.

The CDR3 region has the DNA TGTGCCAGCAGCTCCTCCGGGACAGGGGGTGGCACAGATACGCAGTATTTT. Translation: CASSSSGTGGGTDTQYF. The chain links TRBV7-2 to TRBJ2-3; 11 bases line up with TRBD1. Germline V lookup: CDR1 SGHTA, CDR2 FQGNSA. The CDR3 totals 17 residues. V shed 4 bases and J 1 base; nucleotides not matched to a gene: 7.